This TCR beta chain was recovered during a study of cytomegalovirus exposure and HLA in healthy donors. CDR3 length: 16 amino acids. The germline CDR1 and CDR2 sequences are SEHNR and FQNEAQ (reference sequence). With 0 bases removed from V and 2 bases from J, the gap between germline ends came to 14 bases. The PCR contained 60 Vbeta and 13 Jbeta primers. The data were produced by immunoSEQ multiplex PCR, yet TCRdb's version contains in-frame clones alone and is incomplete. Here the sample spans 150,000 to 200,000 clones, roughly 87% being singletons. The specimen was PBMCs. The rearrangement joins TRBV7-9 to TRBJ2-7; D is possibly TRBD2 (5 bases). This receptor was taken from a man aged 50 to 59 in good health and CMV-seropositive. The CDR3 region is CASSLATGLDPYEQYF. For the CDR3, the DNA is TGTGCCAGCAGCTTAGCCACCGGACTGGATCCCTACGAGCAGTACTTC.